A single T cell receptor beta chain is shown here with its context. Its antigen is unknown. Sequencing used immunoSEQ multiplex PCR; TCRdb keeps in-frame clones, though not all of them. The sample contains 9,500 to 15,000 clones, 70% to 80% of which appear only once. This sample was taken from a study of graft-versus-host responses after intestinal transplantation. Study information: The recipients all started with anti-thymocyte globulin induction and then took tacrolimus and steroids for 3 to 4 years.

Study-level points and caveats: Early HvG declines after transplant were associated with peak circulating GvH clone levels.

Graft tissue processing released intraepithelial and lamina propria lymphocytes. The CDR3 consists of 15 residues. Trimming at V came to 5 bases and at J to 1 base, leaving 3 bases not matched to a gene. CDR1 SNHLY and CDR2 FYNNEI come from the germline V gene. The chain is built from TRBV2 and TRBJ2-3, with 10 bases aligning to TRBD2. Sequencing used ileum tissue, obtained more than 140 days after intestinal transplantation. The TCR comes from a human patient who received an intestinal transplant, so some T cells may come from the graft donor. Written as DNA, the CDR3 is TGTGCCAGCAGTCTTGGACTAGCGGGCACAGATACGCAGTATTTT. Residues: CASSLGLAGTDTQYF.